This T cell receptor beta chain was sequenced for a study of radiation and T cells in renal cell carcinoma. The germline CDR1 and CDR2 sequences are SGHTA and FQGNSA. V was shortened by 4 bases and J by 6 bases, with 19 bases between the two germline ends. This CDR3 spans 15 amino acids. Sequenced by immunoSEQ multiplex PCR; TCRdb stores in-frame clones only, minus some. The sample gives around 180,000 clones, about 87% of which show up once; approximately 10% is in the top ten. Time point noted: blood 4 weeks post-SBRT, at nephrectomy. The treatment denotes: 15 Gy SBRT to primary tumor, nephrectomy 4 weeks later. Nephrectomy followed 15 Gy stereotactic body radiation by 4 weeks.

The J gene is TRBJ2-7, the V gene TRBV7-2; maybe TRBD2 (6 bases). The source of this sequence is a woman in her 50s with renal cell carcinoma. The source material was blood, sampled from a patient whose treatment included radiotherapy and nephrectomy. The CDR3 spells CASSSALLAIGEQYF. Written as DNA, the CDR3 is TGTGCCAGCAGCTCCGCCCTTCTAGCGATCGGCGAGCAGTACTTC.